This entry describes one TCR beta chain. The sample comes from a study of molecular identifiers for immune sequencing clone quantification. Study in general: Replicates partitioned RNA from approximately 22,000 or 94,000 naive CD8 cells into five parts, sequencing four.

After removal of 7 bases from V and 10 bases from J, the junction contained 17 bases not matched to a gene. This CDR3 spans 15 amino acids. Methods described previously, with TCR primers listed, were used for bulk TCR libraries. TCRdb re-analysed the PCR reads in MiXCR, keeping a single row per CDR3 protein. The table records about 640,000 distinct CDR3 sequences, nearly 20% of them present only once. Sequencing libraries of naive CD8 cells derived from approximately 22,000 to 940,000 sorted cells with 10%, 30% or 50% RNA. The TCR originated in a human donor in good health. Some libraries in this study had Jurkat cell RNA spiked in. The chain carries TRBV12-3 or TRBV12-4 and TRBJ2-3, with 7 positions matching TRBD1. Sequencing used naive CD8+ T cells from blood, with Jurkat cell RNA spiked in. The subset here: FACS-sorted CD8+CD4-CCR7+CD45RA+ naive T cells. CDR3: CASTPTGTMAESQYF. The CDR3 DNA reads TGTGCCAGCACCCCGACAGGGACAATGGCAGAGTCGCAGTATTTT.